The 28 T cell receptor beta chains below come from one sample, sequenced in a study of cytomegalovirus exposure and HLA in healthy donors. The study ran its PCR with 60 Vbeta and 13 Jbeta primers. Clones were sequenced by immunoSEQ multiplex PCR, and TCRdb holds only the in-frame ones, with some missing. In the table there are 150,000 to 200,000 clones, over 60% of which are singletons. Sequencing used PBMCs. The receptors shown here come from a male donor in good health and CMV-seronegative.

V and J are TRBV29-1 and TRBJ1-2; the match to TRBD1 covers 11 bases. The CDR3 has 16 amino acids. V gave up 6 bases and J gave up 4 bases; unmatched junction bases: 13. Germline lookup yields CDR1 SQVTM and CDR2 ANQGSEA. The CDR3, as DNA: TGCAGCGTCGCACAACTACGAGGGACAGGGGGCTATGGCTACACCTTC. This encodes CSVAQLRGTGGYGYTF.

The CDR3 DNA reads TGTGCCAGCAACGATTTAGGGGCATCGAGAAAGGCTGGGGCCAACGTCCTGACTTTC. This codes for CASNDLGASRKAGANVLTF. This rearrangement joins TRBV11-2 to TRBJ2-6, with D tentatively TRBD1 (5 bases). The CDR3 spans 19 residues. V lost 7 bases, J lost 2 bases, and 24 bases lay in between. Germline-derived CDR1 and CDR2 are SGHAT and FQNNGV.

The chain has TRBV28 and TRBJ1-2, with TRBD1 identical over 9 bases. Per germline, CDR1 MDHEN and CDR2 SYDVKM. The CDR3 consists of 15 residues. V lost 7 bases, J lost 8 bases, and 14 bases stayed unmatched. In DNA form, the CDR3 reads TGTGCCAGCACCTTCCCGGGACAGGGAAGGGGCGGCTACACCTTC. Protein: CASTFPGQGRGGYTF.

CDR3 bases: TGTGCCAGCAGTGAATACCAGGGAAAAGAGACCCAGTACTTC. Its translation is CASSEYQGKETQYF. The rearrangement links TRBV2 to TRBJ2-5, with D tentatively TRBD1 (5 bases). The length of the CDR3 is 14 residues. Trimming shortened V by 2 bases and J by 3 bases, and 10 bases separated the two germline ends. The V gene's germline CDR1 is SNHLY and CDR2 FYNNEI. Combining the CDR3 with reference TRBV2 and TRBJ2-5 gives the whole variable domain EPEVTQTPSHQVTQMGQEVILRCVPISNHLYFYWYRQILGQKVEFLVSFYNNEISEKSEIFDDQFSVERPDGSNFTLKIRSTKLEDSAMYFCASSEYQGKETQYFGPGTRLLVL.

CDR3 nucleotide sequence: TGTGCCAGCAGCTTAGTTCCCTGGACTAGCACAGATACGCAGTATTTT. Translating gives CASSLVPWTSTDTQYF. The J gene is TRBJ2-3, the V gene TRBV7-2; perhaps TRBD2 as D (5 bases). Germline V gene sequence: CDR1 SGHTA, CDR2 FQGNSA. Trimming took 1 base from V and 0 from J, leaving 11 bases between them. CDR3 length: 16 amino acids.

This clone was recorded only once. The chain recombines TRBV21-1 with TRBJ1-5; the table's D call of TRBD1 was not tested on the DNA. TRBV21-1 is a listed pseudogene. The CDR3 consists of 14 residues. This CDR3 reads CASRRTAINQPQHF. CDR3 in DNA: TGTGCCAGCAGGCGGACAGCGATCAATCAGCCCCAGCATTTT.

There are a few counts of this clone. The V and J genes are TRBV4-3 and TRBJ2-3; D possibly corresponds to TRBD2 (6 bases). The CDR3 length is 17 residues. V lost 4 bases, J lost 6 bases, and 23 bases lay in between. The V gene's germline CDR1 is LGHNA and CDR2 YSLEER. The DNA for the CDR3 is TGCGCCAGCAGCCCAAGAGCCCCGTCGGGGGTGGCGGATACGCAGTATTTT. Translating gives CASSPRAPSGVADTQYF.

CDR3 region: CASSVERDYSPLHF. DNA for the CDR3: TGTGCCAGCAGCGTCGAGCGGGATTATTCACCCCTCCACTTT. The rearrangement uses TRBV7-9 and TRBJ1-6; D call uncertain. CDR1 and CDR2 from the germline V gene are SEHNR and FQNEAQ (reference sequence). The CDR3 is made up of 14 amino acids. Trimming left V 5 bases short and J 8 bases short, with 13 bases between.

This clone has more than one count but fewer than ten. V and J are TRBV29-1 and TRBJ1-2; 11 bases line up with TRBD1. The length of the CDR3 is 12 residues. Trimming took 7 bases from V and 7 from J; bases not matched to a gene: 5. Germline loops: CDR1 SQVTM, CDR2 ANQGSEA. The DNA of the CDR3 is TGCAGCGGTGGGACAGGGGGGATTGGCTACACCTTC. Translated: CSGGTGGIGYTF.

The chain employs TRBV5-8 and TRBJ2-3; the D gene is possibly TRBD1 (6 bases). CDR3 size: 14 residues. Germline assignment: CDR1 SGHTS and CDR2 YDEGEE. Trimming took off 0 bases at V and 5 bases at J, with 10 bases between the two ends. The CDR3: CASSLAAGEDTQYF. CDR3 bases: TGTGCCAGCAGCTTGGCAGCAGGGGAAGATACGCAGTATTTT.

The V call is TRBV7-2, the J call TRBJ2-7, with TRBD1 matching 8 bases. V shed 2 bases, J shed 4 bases, and the junction held 7 bases outside the gene matches. CDR3 length: 15 residues. CDR1 SGHTA and CDR2 FQGNSA come from the germline V gene. CDR3: CASSLTTGTGYEQYF. The DNA for the CDR3 is TGTGCCAGCAGCTTAACAACCGGGACAGGTTACGAGCAGTACTTC.

The J gene is TRBJ2-7, the V gene TRBV7-8, with D possibly matching TRBD1 (5 bases). The CDR3 totals 13 residues. Per germline, CDR1 SGHVS and CDR2 FQNEAQ. The V end was cut by 1 base, the J end by 5 bases, with 9 bases between. This CDR3 is CASSLVTAHEQYF. CDR3 in DNA: TGTGCCAGCAGCTTAGTGACAGCTCACGAGCAGTACTTC. The whole variable domain, remainder taken from reference TRBV7-8 and TRBJ2-7, is GAGVSQSPRYKVAKRGQDVALRCDPISGHVSLFWYQQALGQGPEFLTYFQNEAQLDKSGLPSDRFFAERPEGSVSTLKIQRTQQEDSAVYLCASSLVTAHEQYFGPGTRLTVT.

This clone was seen more than once but under ten times. V usage is TRBV27 and J usage is TRBJ1-1; TRBD1 aligns across 7 bases. The CDR3 sequence is 14 residues long. CDR1 and CDR2 from the germline V gene are MNHEY and SMNVEV (reference sequence). Trimming at V came to 2 bases and at J to 1 base, leaving 1 base not matched to a gene. The CDR3 protein is CASSLRDRNTEAFF. Here the CDR3 DNA reads TGTGCCAGCAGTTTAAGGGACAGGAACACTGAAGCTTTCTTT.

DNA for the CDR3: TGTGCCACCAGCGATGGGACAGGGGGCTATGGGGCCAACGTCCTGACTTTC. It encodes CATSDGTGGYGANVLTF. The rearrangement uses TRBV15 and TRBJ2-6; TRBD1 agrees at 12 bases. This CDR3 is built from 17 residues. CDR1 and CDR2 (germline): LNHNV, YYDKDF (reference sequence). V lost 5 bases, J lost 3 bases, and 5 bases stayed unmatched. The complete variable domain, with remaining parts taken from reference TRBV15 and TRBJ2-6, reads DAMVIQNPRYQVTQFGKPVTLSCSQTLNHNVMYWYQQKSSQAPKLLFHYYDKDFNNEADTPDNFQSRRPNTSFCFLDIRSPGLGDTAMYLCATSDGTGGYGANVLTFGAGSRLTVL.

The gene calls are TRBV6-4 and TRBJ2-1; 13 bases match TRBD2. The length of the CDR3 is 15 residues. The V and J ends lost 0 bases and 7 bases, in that order; junction bases with no gene match: 0. Per the germline V gene, CDR1 is MRHNA and CDR2 is SNTAGT. In DNA, the CDR3 is TGTGCCAGCAGTGACTCACTAGCGGGGGGGAATGAGCAGTTCTTC. Amino acids: CASSDSLAGGNEQFF.

V gene TRBV2 combines with J gene TRBJ2-3, with D tentatively TRBD1 (5 bases). Deletions cut 8 bases from V and 4 bases from J, with 10 bases between. The CDR3 loop spans 12 amino acids. Germline loops: CDR1 SNHLY, CDR2 FYNNEI. The CDR3 DNA sequence: TGTGCCAGCGGTCAGGGTTCAGATACGCAGTATTTT. This encodes CASGQGSDTQYF.

This chain uses TRBV6-1 with TRBJ1-5; D ambiguous. CDR1 and CDR2 from the germline V gene are MNHNS and SASEGT. The CDR3 is 14 residues long. V was pared by 6 bases and J by 2 bases, with 11 bases between. The CDR3 spells CASRGDIGNQPQHF. CDR3 nucleotides: TGTGCCAGCAGGGGCGACATAGGCAATCAGCCCCAGCATTTT.

Comments on this clone: At one of its ends the junction is not consistent with the germline gene, which may arise from a read error. The rearrangement uses TRBV2 and TRBJ2-7; D perhaps matches TRBD2 (7 bases). This CDR3 has 17 amino acids. The germline V gene has CDR1 SNHLY and CDR2 FYNNEI. CDR3 in DNA: TGTGCCAGCAGTCAACTCTCTGTGGCGGGGGCCTCCCTCGAGCGGTACTTC. Its protein product is CASSQLSVAGASLERYF.

The V and J genes are TRBV13 and TRBJ2-7; no clear D gene. The CDR3 covers 16 residues. V lost 5 bases and J lost 1, with 18 bases in between. CDR1 is PRHDT and CDR2 is FYEKMQ in the germline V gene (reference sequence). CDR3 nucleotide sequence: TGTGCCAGCAGCACCTTTAGCCGATCCCTATCCTACGAGCAGTACTTC. It codes for CASSTFSRSLSYEQYF. The variable domain in full, completed from reference TRBV13 and TRBJ2-7, reads AAGVIQSPRHLIKEKRETATLKCYPIPRHDTVYWYQQGPGQDPQFLISFYEKMQSDKGSIPDRFSAQQFSDYHSELNMSSLELGDSALYFCASSTFSRSLSYEQYFGPGTRLTVT.

Notes on this clone: This same CDR3 is encoded by further DNA sequences in the sample. V is TRBV7-2 and J is TRBJ1-3; D not certain. V lost 4 bases to trimming and J lost 1 base, with 5 bases between them. This CDR3 is built from 13 residues. Germline loops: CDR1 SGHTA, CDR2 FQGNSA. The CDR3 region has the DNA TGTGCCAGCAGCTCGAGTTCTGGAAACACCATATATTTT. Encoded protein: CASSSSSGNTIYF.

The chain combines TRBV19 with TRBJ1-1; TRBD1 matches 10 bases. V trimming: 3 bases; J trimming: 4 bases; junction bases outside the gene matches: 8. This CDR3 has 16 residues. Per the germline V gene, CDR1 is LNHDA and CDR2 is SQIVND (reference sequence). The CDR3 nucleotides read TGTGCCAGTAGTATCTCCCAAAGGACAGGGGGCACTGAAGCTTTCTTT. Translated: CASSISQRTGGTEAFF.

The CDR3, as DNA: TGCAGCGCCGGGGGGACAGGGGTAGTGGATACGCAGTATTTT. Translating gives CSAGGTGVVDTQYF. This chain joins TRBV29-1 and TRBJ2-3; the match to TRBD1 covers 10 bases. CDR3 length: 14 amino acids. J was trimmed by 6 bases and V by 7 bases; bases with no gene match: 10. Germline CDR1 SQVTM, CDR2 ANQGSEA.

This chain connects TRBV29-1 to TRBJ2-2; unclear D gene. There are 16 residues in the CDR3. CDR1 and CDR2 from the germline V gene are SQVTM and ANQGSEA. The V end lost 5 bases, the J end lost 1 base, and 17 bases lay between the germline ends. The CDR3 nucleotides are TGCAGCGTTTTGGGCTCCGTCTCGATGAACACCGGGGAGCTGTTTTTT. This sequence encodes CSVLGSVSMNTGELFF.

The V call is TRBV9, the J call TRBJ2-2; D is possibly TRBD2 (5 bases). CDR1 and CDR2 (germline): SGDLS, YYNGEE. The length of the CDR3 is 14 residues. The V gene lost 4 bases and the J gene lost 3 bases, with 10 bases spanning the gap. CDR3 loop: CASSPRADTGELFF. DNA for the CDR3: TGTGCCAGCAGCCCGCGGGCCGACACCGGGGAGCTGTTTTTT.

This rearrangement joins TRBV7-9 to TRBJ2-7; D ambiguous. The V gene's germline CDR1 is SEHNR and CDR2 FQNEAQ (reference sequence). The CDR3 has 12 amino acids. Trimming took off 7 bases at V and 2 bases at J, with 9 bases between the two ends. This chain's CDR3 is CASKQLTYEQYF. In DNA form, the CDR3 reads TGTGCCAGCAAACAGCTGACCTACGAGCAGTACTTC.

This chain connects TRBV7-9 to TRBJ2-1; 11 nucleotides align to TRBD2. Germline V gene sequence: CDR1 SEHNR, CDR2 FQNEAQ (reference sequence). CDR3 size: 15 residues. V lost 4 bases, J lost 5 bases, and 4 bases stayed unmatched. CDR3 residues: CASSSGLAEHNEQFF. CDR3 DNA sequence: TGTGCCAGCAGCTCGGGACTAGCGGAGCACAATGAGCAGTTCTTC. Full variable domain (rest looked up from reference TRBV7-9 and TRBJ2-1): DTGVSQNPRHKITKRGQNVTFRCDPISEHNRLYWYRQTLGQGPEFLTYFQNEAQLEKSRLLSDRFSAERPKGSFSTLEIQRTEQGDSAMYLCASSSGLAEHNEQFFGPGTRLTVL.

The chain is built from TRBV4-1 and TRBJ2-6, with no clear D. This CDR3 comprises 16 residues. CDR1 and CDR2 from the germline V gene are MGHRA and YSYEKL. The ends were cut back, 0 bases at V and 0 bases at J, with 6 bases in the middle. CDR3 region: CASSQDDNSGANVLTF. CDR3 nucleotides: TGCGCCAGCAGCCAAGACGACAACTCTGGGGCCAACGTCCTGACTTTC.

J is TRBJ2-3 and V is TRBV5-1, with TRBD2 matching 7 bases. The CDR3 has 15 residues. The trim removed 4 bases at V and 6 bases at J, leaving 11 bases unmatched. CDR1 is SGHRS and CDR2 is YFSETQ in the germline V gene. The CDR3 region has the DNA TGCGCCAGCAGCCGTGGACTAGTGGTGACGGATACGCAGTATTTT. Amino acid sequence: CASSRGLVVTDTQYF.